This TCR beta chain was sequenced in a study of T cell changes during pregnancy in multiple sclerosis (dated by TCRdb to between 2017 and 2020). About the investigation overall: The study looked at changes in the T cell repertoire across pregnancy in women with multiple sclerosis.

Comments on this clone: Its target antigen remains unknown. No base quality information exists; no much larger clone differs at one position.

Library creation used the immunoSEQ multiplex PCR assay. TCRdb took this table from immuneACCESS and kept in-frame rearrangements with V and J called. Such tables lack part of the clones; where checked against another copy, unresolved V genes explain under half of the gap, and the rest is unexplained. This sample comprises around 70,000 clones, 80% to 95% of them detected only once. 3.5% to 4.5% of the sample goes to the ten largest clones. CDR1 SQVTM and CDR2 ANQGSEA are derived from the germline V gene. From the cysteine through the phenylalanine, the CDR3 covers 12 amino acids. Here the CDR3 DNA is all that survives: 36 bases in frame from base 1. At the junction V is shortened by 5 bases and J by 11 bases; bases outside the gene matches: 7.

The material was peripheral blood, obtained after pregnancy. This receptor was taken from a female donor in good health, enrolled as a control in a pregnancy study. Recombination linked TRBV29-1 to TRBJ2-5, and 11 junctional nucleotides match TRBD1. The DNA reads as follows: TGCAGCGTTCAGGGGACAGGGGGAGGGCAGTACTTC. Its product reads: CSVQGTGGGQYF.